Detailed here is one TCR beta chain. Its antigen specificity is not known. Per-base qualities were not stored, and no clone one base away is much larger. This record comes from a study of cytomegalovirus exposure and HLA in healthy donors (dated by TCRdb to about 2017). With regard to the full study: An earlier analysis of approximately 600 of the donors reported 276 Gb of sequence data and approximately 110 million unique TCR beta sequences from about 179 million T cells. An earlier analysis of 587 of the donors applied high-throughput TCR beta sequencing to assess whether each TCR beta V gene segment acted as functional or pseudogenic. HLA typing included class I and class II loci at four-digit resolution. An early release covering roughly 600 HLA-typed donors comprised 300 to 350 gigabases of sequencing data and around 80 million unique TCR sequences. Besides the first cohort of under 700 subjects, a separate validation cohort made up of some 110 different subjects was used. Alongside the repertoire data, information on donor age, sex, ethnicity and CMV serostatus was compiled. The study used immunosequencing to profile the T cell repertoires of 600 to 850 subjects and linked those repertoires to cytomegalovirus serostatus. A later genetic analysis took genome-wide SNP genotypes for about 65% of the roughly 670 donors and used that subset as a discovery cohort. The study was designed to test whether signatures of past pathogen exposure could be identified by cataloging public T cell receptors. To predict cytomegalovirus infection status, the study brought together high-throughput TCR immunosequencing, statistical association of individual TCRs with disease status, and machine learning. Rather than using new phenotypic data, the later analysis identified candidate immune exposures from TCR beta sequences and from how often those sequences occurred across donors. Among 350 to 400 genotyped donors of the cohort, an average of approximately 240,000 unique TCR beta nucleotide sequences were sequenced per donor, around 20% of them non-productive. About five DR-DQ haplotypes were treated as single units for association and clustering because of strong linkage in the cohort. Typing coverage varied by locus: about 629-630 donors for A, B, C, DRB1 and DQB1; 500 to 550 for DQA1; approximately 570 for DPA1; roughly 450 for DPB1. A later analysis re-examined previously published TCR beta repertoires from about 670 donors and added high-resolution HLA genotyping to investigate patterns of TCR occurrence. Of the roughly 400 genotyped donors, 80% to 90% were placed in the genetic ancestry cluster associated with self-reported Caucasian donors. Every repertoire in the discovery cohort had been generated on one and the same sequencing platform. What the authors observed across the whole study: In a later analysis, several top co-occurrence clusters were reported to appear linked to parvovirus B19, influenza, CMV and Epstein-Barr virus. Only TCR beta chains were sequenced in this cohort, and the absence of alpha or paired-chain data limited detectable features. In a later analysis, TCR association rates were found to vary across HLA loci, with the most associated TCRs seen for DRB1 alleles and the fewest for HLA-C alleles. According to a later analysis, most CMV-associated TCR beta chains appeared to be HLA-restricted, and the HLA associations seemed to be driven largely by CMV exposure. The authors suggested that the approach could potentially be generalized to other disease states and immunological phenotypes. Because counts were too low, some 16 rarely observed V segments, including chromosome 9 orphons, were excluded from the earlier analysis of 587 of the donors. Cytomegalovirus status was reported to be diagnosed by the classifier with high specificity and sensitivity in both the original and validation cohorts. In a later genetic analysis, fewer N-insertions in productive TCRs were reported among donors in an Asian-associated ancestry cluster than the roughly 640-donor mean. Linkage disequilibrium might explain the correlated functional status among segregating V segments, but an unknown experimental factor could not be excluded. The only immune exposure information available for the cohort was CMV serostatus. A group of highly shared sequence variants was considered likely to be a technical artifact of the sequencing pipeline. Presence/absence analyses assumed roughly uniform sequencing depth across donors, an assumption that may not hold. A further reported finding was that TCR beta sequences accurately predicted the HLA-A and HLA-B alleles for most subjects in the first cohort. Strong co-occurrence of HLA alleles, especially DR and DQ, made assigning TCR associations to individual alleles difficult. In a later analysis, HLA-associated TCR beta chains were found to be more clonally expanded and to have lower generation probabilities than equally common non-associated chains. A later analysis associated 15,000 to 20,000 TCR beta sequences with specific HLA alleles at a false discovery rate of 0.05. Because HLA typing was unavailable for some donors at each locus, only the typed subset was used in association tests. In vitro tests confirmed that three of the cytomegalovirus-associated TCR beta chains recognize cytomegalovirus antigens. A later genetic analysis associated a missense DCLRE1C variant with V-gene and J-gene trimming of TCR beta chains, and an independent cohort replicated the association. Most TCR sequences were seen in very few donors, while some public TCRs were found in many individuals. Some IMGT-functional V segments, including TRBV6-2 and TRBV6-3, could not be told apart with the 87-base-pair reads, so those segments were excluded. The study gave a list of 150 to 200 TCR beta chains associated with cytomegalovirus. Broadly in line with IMGT annotations, most TCR beta V segments showed up in productive rearrangements about 87% or about 30% of the time in an earlier analysis of several hundred of the donors.

The CDR1 and CDR2 encoded by the germline V gene (reference sequence) are SGHNT and YYREEE. From the cysteine through the phenylalanine, the CDR3 covers 13 amino acids. Of the read, only the CDR3 DNA is kept; its 39 bases are in frame from base 1. Deletion took 2 bases off V and 7 bases off J, with a span of 9 bases between the germline ends. The receptor library was made with the immunoSEQ multiplex PCR assay. A mixture of 60 forward primers for TCR Vbeta segments and 13 reverse primers for TCR Jbeta segments was used in the multiplex PCR. Amplification of the CDR3 region of rearranged TCR beta genes was performed with a multiplex PCR assay on genomic DNA. On the Illumina HiSeq System, the amplified TCR beta libraries were sequenced as 87-base-pair reads. In the authors' own workflow: Across the 666 repertoires, a later analysis counted tens of millions of unique TCR beta chains, roughly 11 million of which were shared by at least two donors. Raw reads were error-corrected and collapsed into unique sequences with a nearest-neighbor algorithm that merged closely related sequences to remove PCR and sequencing errors. CDR3 sequences were aligned to IMGT reference sequences to assign V, D and J gene segments. For a sequence to be retained, a match of at least six nucleotides was required to both a V gene segment and a J gene segment. Rearrangements were called productive when the CDR3 lacked stop codons and stayed in frame with V and J; all others were non-productive. Following IMGT convention, CDR3 was defined as the stretch from the second conserved V-encoded cysteine to the conserved J-encoded phenylalanine. The earlier analysis of about 610 of the donors excluded any sequence lacking an unambiguous match to a single V gene segment. An earlier analysis of 587 of the donors called V segments functional above 56.7% productive rearrangements and segregating when the between-donor standard deviation exceeded 5%. A statistical classification framework was built to diagnose cytomegalovirus status from the catalog of TCR beta chain sequences. V and J gene assignment, in a later analysis, came from comparing TCR nucleotide sequences with IMGT/GENE-DB human TR gene sequences. Using the TCRdist pipeline, a later analysis assigned CDR3 sequences along with most-parsimonious VDJ recombination scenarios. A later analysis defined each TCR beta chain by its CDR3 amino acid sequence plus V-gene family, and excluded reads lacking a unique V-gene family. A later analysis removed 592 highly shared, low-generation-probability nucleotide sequences to deal with suspected cross-contamination and a sequencing artifact. A later analysis calculated a clonal expansion index for each public chain from normalized within-repertoire ranks of inferred template counts. In a later analysis, generation probabilities were computed using a VDJ recombination model fitted to out-of-frame rearrangements, and the results were checked against IGoR. Hypergeometric tests were used in a later analysis to score TCR-TCR, TCR-HLA and TCR-CMV co-occurrence, with a repertoire-size bias correction applied to the TCR pairs. In a later analysis, false discovery rates were estimated by permuting HLA or CMV assignments 20 times. A later analysis grouped co-occurring TCRs with DBSCAN, adding TCRdist sequence similarity when clustering within HLA-allele-positive subsets. Repertoires with fewer than 30,000 or more than 120,000 public chains, plus five repertoires with anomalous nucleotide sharing, were excluded from co-occurrence clustering. TCRdb took over this immuneACCESS table, retaining in-frame rearrangements with V and J assigned. Such tables are incomplete; in checked studies, under half of the missing clones stem from an unresolved V gene, and the remainder is unexplained. D and trimming come from the DNA, and the V and J calls and clone size come from that table. Across this sample there are more than 100,000 clones, with over 60% seen only once. The top ten clones comprise about 3.3% of the sample.

In total, approximately 610 healthy bone marrow donors made up the cohort. At the time of sampling, every cohort member was nominally healthy, though immune exposures that went unrecorded were likely present. The donor tested CMV seropositive and was one of the 289 seropositive cohort members. Every donor gave a peripheral blood sample, and the peripheral blood mononuclear cells from that sample were used for TCR beta sequencing. The Qiagen DNeasy Blood Extraction Kit was used to extract genomic DNA from the blood cell samples. The V and J segments used are TRBV5-4 and TRBJ2-2; TRBD2 is a weak D gene call, 5 bases matching. The sequence was collected from a woman aged 25-40 years in good health and CMV-seropositive. Sample: PBMCs. In nucleotide form, the sequence is TGTGCCAGCAGCTTCGGGGTGAACGGGGAGCTGTTTTTT. Its protein reads: CASSFGVNGELFF.